This record looks at one TCR beta chain sequence and its context. Its antigen target is currently unknown. There are no base qualities to consult, and no much larger clone falls within one base. The data were obtained in a study of CD8+ T cells in alopecia areata (dated by TCRdb to between 2018 and 2020). Background on the whole study: Treated patients were enrolled in an open-label pilot trial of oral tofacitinib, 5 to 10 mg twice daily, for moderate-to-severe alopecia areata. Patients stayed on tofacitinib for 6 to 18 months and then had 6 months of follow-up off drug so that delayed response and recurrence could be assessed. For the treated patients, the SALT score, which quantifies what percentage of scalp surface area is affected, served as the measure of disease severity. High-throughput TCRbeta sequencing was used to examine T cell clonal expansion in alopecia areata in both the C3H/HeJ mouse model and human patients. On the human side, TCRbeta sequencing was run on scalp tissue and on sorted CD4+ and CD8+ peripheral blood T cells from healthy controls and from alopecia areata patients with either patchy or totalis/universalis disease. Biopsies were taken from tofacitinib-treated patients at baseline and at 4 and 24 weeks of treatment, and a later scalp biopsy was taken in several of the tofacitinib-treated patients. Clonality in the scalp was compared among normal scalp (n=4), patchy alopecia areata scalp (n=8), and alopecia totalis/universalis scalp (n=8). The RNA source kit depended on sample type: the PAXgene miRNA kit for fixed scalp, the miRNeasy kit for PBMCs, and the RNeasy kit for mouse skin. Amplification of TCRbeta CDR3 regions was done by immunoSEQ multiplex PCR using 35 Vbeta forward primers and 13 Jbeta reverse primers. General findings and caveats noted by the study authors: During tofacitinib treatment, many expanded lesional clones stuck around in both scalp and blood, and this persistence may partly explain why relapse happens after treatment is stopped. The treated cohort was small, with a single nonresponder, so links between baseline CD8+ expansion and response need larger studies. Shared TCR sequences between patients were less evident than in mice, which may be partly attributable to HLA diversity in the patient population. Tofacitinib significantly lowered scalp clonality and the number of expanded CD8+ clones among the top 100 scalp clones. Unlike mouse skin, where gammadelta T cells dominate, normal human skin contains resident alphabeta T cells that get sequenced too, which complicates analysis of the scalp TCR repertoire. Compared with normal scalp, lesional scalp had higher clonality and more expanded CD8+ clones, particularly in alopecia totalis/universalis, a pattern that suggests antigenic drive.

Taken with the paper, the label for treatment or condition translates to: oral pan-JAK inhibitor, 5-10 mg twice daily. Lesional scalp punch biopsies and peripheral blood were obtained from alopecia areata patients. PBMCs were separated by density centrifugation and stained for CD3, CD4 and CD8, after which CD4+ and CD8+ T cells were sorted on a FACSAria. Receptors were amplified or captured by the immunoSEQ multiplex PCR assay. RNA was extracted from all samples and reverse transcribed into cDNA as template for TCR sequencing. SuperScript III was used for first-strand cDNA synthesis, primed with a 2:1 mix of oligo-dT and random hexamers. A synthetic immune receptor repertoire was used to gauge amplification bias, and whatever bias remained was removed computationally. The source study handled its data this way. Raw reads were preprocessed for error removal, and CDR3 was defined according to IMGT conventions as running from the conserved cysteine to phenylalanine. Clonality was computed by normalizing Shannon entropy by log2 of the number of productive unique TCRs and subtracting the result from 1. Whether scalp clones were CD4 or CD8 was inferred by matching scalp TCRbeta sequences against CD4 and CD8 repertoires sorted from blood. TCRdb re-hosts the immuneACCESS table, in-frame sequences only. Its copies lack some clones; in the studies checked, an unresolved V gene accounts for under half of them, and the cause for the rest is not known. The V and J calls and clone size come from that table; D and trimming were worked out from the DNA. The sample contains 200,000 or so clones, less than 50% of them found a single time. The top ten constitute 2.6% of the sample.

CDR1 and CDR2 were assigned from the germline V gene as MNHEY and SVGAGI. From its cysteine to its phenylalanine, the CDR3 spans 12 amino acids. Only CDR3 DNA is held: 36 bases, read in frame from base 1. The V end loses 5 bases and the J end loses 12 bases, and a stretch of 16 bases separates them. The input for sequencing was CD4+ T cells sorted from blood, taken between weeks 36 and 40, from a patient treated with tofacitinib. The receptor chain draws on TRBV6-5 and TRBJ2-5; the D region is possibly TRBD1 or TRBD2, each matching across 5 bases. The clonotype was recovered from a human donor with alopecia areata. The base sequence is TGTGCCAGCAGTGGGACGGCCGAAAAGGAGTACTTC. Translation gives CASSGTAEKEYF.